This T cell receptor beta chain was captured by sequencing in a study of regulatory T cells in long-lasting Graves disease. Germline CDR1 and CDR2: MDHEN and SYDVKM. The CDR3 covers 13 residues. V lost 6 bases, J lost 1 base, and 2 bases stayed unmatched. Through Arm-PCR of CDR3 regions and iRepertoire HTBI primers, TCR beta libraries were built. TCRdb reprocessed the multiplex PCR reads via MiXCR and lists one record per CDR3 protein. The sample has 680,000 or so distinct CDR3 sequences; approximately 15% are singletons. Time point noted: newly diagnosed GD, antithyroid drugs for less than 3 months. Isolated PBMC RNA provided the starting material for the TCR library. There are many counts of this clonotype. The data were also submitted as part of a second study, on T cells in Graves' hyperthyroidism and ophthalmopathy.

The V call is TRBV28, the J call TRBJ2-5; 7 bases align to TRBD1. This TCR was recovered from a woman in her 30s with Graves disease. The sequencing here drew on peripheral blood mononuclear cells (PBMCs), taken at new diagnosis, from a patient treated with antithyroid drugs. CDR3 DNA: TGTGCCAGCAGCCCAGGGGGCCAAGAGACCCAGTACTTC. It encodes CASSPGGQETQYF.